The 4 T cell receptor beta chains given below trace back to one sample, sequenced in a study of shared clonotypes between healthy human individuals. Using immunoSEQ multiplex PCR, the repertoire was profiled, and TCRdb retains in-frame clones only, with some absent. The repertoire holds around 990,000 clones, with approximately 77% as singletons. Sequences were obtained from memory CD4+ T cells from PBMCs. Subset here: CD45RA-negative fraction. These receptors were taken from a man between 18 and 29 years old in good health. Some clones in this sample may be carry-over from other donors' samples.

CDR3 coding DNA: TGTGCCAGCTCACCACCTTTCGGGAGCTCCTACAATGAGCAGTTCTTC. Residues: CASSPPFGSSYNEQFF. The rearrangement links TRBV18 to TRBJ2-1; maybe TRBD2 (6 bases). Germline-derived CDR1 and CDR2 are KGHSH and LQKENI. The CDR3 covers 16 residues. V was clipped by 0 bases and J by 0 bases, with 9 bases between them.

A word on this clone: The likely explanation is a read error, given a far larger clone one base away. The chain is built from TRBV29-1 and TRBJ1-1; no clear D. The CDR3 runs to 13 residues. Germline V gene lookup returns CDR1 SQVTM and CDR2 ANQGSEA. The ends were cut back, 6 bases at V and 5 bases at J, with 16 bases in the middle. The CDR3 sequence: CSVQIGLGTEAFF. The CDR3 DNA reads as TGCAGCGTCCAGATAGGGCTTGGGACTGAAGCTTTCTTT.

CDR3 in DNA: TGCGCCAGCAGCCGGACTAGCGATCAAGAGACCCAGTACTTC. This codes for CASSRTSDQETQYF. The rearrangement uses TRBV5-1 and TRBJ2-5; 9 bases fit TRBD2. CDR1 is SGHRS and CDR2 is YFSETQ in the germline V gene. Trimming removed 4 bases from V and 2 bases from J; junction bases left unmatched: 3. This CDR3 comprises 14 residues.

CDR3 nucleotides: TGTGCCAGTTCGGGAGACAGGGGCACCAACGAGCAGTACTTC. Translated, it gives CASSGDRGTNEQYF. The V and J genes are TRBV25-1 and TRBJ2-7; the match to TRBD1 covers 8 bases. V lost 9 bases and J lost 5; bases outside the gene matches: 12. The length of the CDR3 is 14 residues. Germline V lookup: CDR1 MGHDK, CDR2 SYGVNS.